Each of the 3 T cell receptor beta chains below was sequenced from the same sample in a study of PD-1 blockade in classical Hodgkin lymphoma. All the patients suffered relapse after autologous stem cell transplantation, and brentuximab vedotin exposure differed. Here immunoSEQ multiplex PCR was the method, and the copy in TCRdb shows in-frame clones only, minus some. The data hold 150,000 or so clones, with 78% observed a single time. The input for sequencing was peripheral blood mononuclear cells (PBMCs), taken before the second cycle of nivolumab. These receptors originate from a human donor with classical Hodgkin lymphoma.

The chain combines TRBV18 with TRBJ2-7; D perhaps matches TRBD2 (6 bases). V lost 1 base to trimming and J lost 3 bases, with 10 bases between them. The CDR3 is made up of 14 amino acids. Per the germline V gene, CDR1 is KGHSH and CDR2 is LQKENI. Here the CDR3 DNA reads TGTGCCAGCTCACCACTCTCGGGAGTCTACGAGCAGTACTTC. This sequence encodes CASSPLSGVYEQYF.

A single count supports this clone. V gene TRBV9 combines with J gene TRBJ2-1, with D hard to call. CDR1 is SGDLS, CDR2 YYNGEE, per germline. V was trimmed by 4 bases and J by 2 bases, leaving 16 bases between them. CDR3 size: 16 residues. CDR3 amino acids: CASSHGRTLTYNEQFF. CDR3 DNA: TGTGCCAGCAGCCACGGGCGGACGCTCACCTACAATGAGCAGTTCTTC.

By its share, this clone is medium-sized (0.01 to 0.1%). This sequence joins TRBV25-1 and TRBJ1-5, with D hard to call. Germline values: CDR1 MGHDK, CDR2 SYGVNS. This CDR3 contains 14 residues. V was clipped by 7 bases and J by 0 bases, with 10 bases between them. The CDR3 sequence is CASKASSSNQPQHF. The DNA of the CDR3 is TGTGCCAGCAAAGCCTCTAGTAGCAATCAGCCCCAGCATTTT.